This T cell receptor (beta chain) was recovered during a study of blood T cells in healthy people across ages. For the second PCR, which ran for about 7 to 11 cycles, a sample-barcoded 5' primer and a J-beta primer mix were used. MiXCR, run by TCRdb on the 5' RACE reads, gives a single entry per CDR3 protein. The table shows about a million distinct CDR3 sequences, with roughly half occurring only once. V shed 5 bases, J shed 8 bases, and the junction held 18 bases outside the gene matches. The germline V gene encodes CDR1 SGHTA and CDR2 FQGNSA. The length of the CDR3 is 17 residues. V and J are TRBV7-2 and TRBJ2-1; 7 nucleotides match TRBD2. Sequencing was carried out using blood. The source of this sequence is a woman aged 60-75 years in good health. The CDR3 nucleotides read TGTGCCAGCAGCCGAAGAATAGCGGGCCCGAGAGGGGATGAGCAGTTCTTC. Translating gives CASSRRIAGPRGDEQFF.